This T cell receptor beta chain was identified in a study of blood T cell repertoires in COVID-19. As for the study in general: Acute and convalescent COVID-19 specimens originated in the United States, Italy and Spain. PBMCs, B-cell-depleted T cells, or T cells were the source of the cDNA or gDNA that made up the material.

Study processing details: Amplification from reference gene primers served as the basis for estimated nucleated cell counts. Clones were sequenced by immunoSEQ multiplex PCR, and TCRdb holds only the in-frame ones, with some missing. D and trimming were read from the DNA, whereas the V and J calls and clone size are those reported in that table. The data hold tens of thousands of clones, with around 87% observed a single time. A remark on this clone: At one boundary the junction diverges from the germline segment, which might be a read error.

The germline CDR1 and CDR2 sequences are SSHAT and FNYEAQ (reference sequence). The CDR3 loop spans 20 amino acids. V gene TRBV7-7 combines with J gene TRBJ2-5; 9 bases fit TRBD2. Sequencing was done on a sample of peripheral blood. This TCR derives from a man aged 45 to 65 with active COVID-19. CDR3 nucleotides: TGTGCTAGCAGCTTAGTATCCCCTAGCGGGGCGAGTCCCTTGAGGGAGACCCAGTACTTC. Encoded protein: CASSLVSPSGASPLRETQYF.